These T cell receptor beta chains were read from a single sample in a study of chemoradiotherapy in HPV16-positive cancers. Sequenced by immunoSEQ multiplex PCR; TCRdb stores in-frame clones only, minus some. The data hold 13,000 or so clones, with roughly 90% observed a single time. The source was blood, collected from a patient who underwent chemoradiotherapy. The receptor source for this set is a human donor with HPV-associated anogenital cancer. Each CDR3 is given with its conserved first and last residue. D genes are given only for firm matches. Clone size, where shown, is once, few, many, or a class for clones that have expanded.

J gene: TRBJ1-2
CDR3 length: 15
clone size: NA
V gene: TRBV18
D gene: TRBD1
CDR3 DNA: TGTGCCAGCTCGCGGGGGGACAGACCTGGGTATGGCTACACCTTC
CDR3 protein: CASSRGDRPGYGYTF

J gene: TRBJ1-5
CDR3 length: 14
clone size: few
V gene: TRBV30
D gene: TRBD1
CDR3 DNA: TGTGCCTGGAGTGGGACAGGGAGCCTTCAGCCCCAGCATTTT
CDR3 protein: CAWSGTGSLQPQHF

J gene: TRBJ2-3
CDR3 length: 14
clone size: NA
V gene: TRBV6-1
D gene: NA
CDR3 DNA: TGTGCCAGCTCTTCTTCTCCTAGCACAGATACGCAGTATTTT
CDR3 protein: CASSSSPSTDTQYF

J gene: TRBJ2-3
CDR3 length: 14
clone size: NA
V gene: TRBV30
D gene: TRBD2
CDR3 DNA: TGTGCCTGGAGTCTAGCGGGGAACACAGATACGCAGTATTTT
CDR3 protein: CAWSLAGNTDTQYF

J gene: TRBJ2-7
CDR3 length: 15
clone size: NA
V gene: TRBV7-9
D gene: NA
CDR3 DNA: TGTGCCAGCAGCTTAGCGAGGGCAAGCTCCTACGAGCAGTACTTC
CDR3 protein: CASSLARASSYEQYF

J gene: TRBJ2-7
CDR3 length: 13
clone size: NA
V gene: TRBV4-1
D gene: NA
CDR3 DNA: TGCGCCAGCACCTCTCTAGAAACCTACGAGCAGTACTTC
CDR3 protein: CASTSLETYEQYF

J gene: TRBJ2-7
CDR3 length: 13
clone size: NA
V gene: TRBV5-1
D gene: NA
CDR3 DNA: TGCGCCAGCAGCGCCGGGCCAACCTACGAGCAGTACTTC
CDR3 protein: CASSAGPTYEQYF

J gene: TRBJ1-5
CDR3 length: 14
clone size: NA
V gene: TRBV2
D gene: NA
CDR3 DNA: TGTGCCAGCAGCGCCAATCTAGGCAATCAGCCCCAGCATTTT
CDR3 protein: CASSANLGNQPQHF

J gene: TRBJ1-2
CDR3 length: 14
clone size: NA
V gene: TRBV9
D gene: NA
CDR3 DNA: TGTGCCAGCAGCCCCCGAGGCCAGCTCAATGGCTACACCTTC
CDR3 protein: CASSPRGQLNGYTF

J gene: TRBJ2-1
CDR3 length: 14
clone size: NA
V gene: TRBV2
D gene: NA
CDR3 DNA: TGTGCCAGCAGTGAAGCGCTTCGGGGCGGTGAGCAGTTCTTC
CDR3 protein: CASSEALRGGEQFF

J gene: TRBJ2-7
CDR3 length: 18
clone size: NA
V gene: TRBV11-1
D gene: NA
CDR3 DNA: TGTGCCAGCAGCTTAACATGGGCCTCGTTGGGGGGCCCCTACGAGCAGTACTTC
CDR3 protein: CASSLTWASLGGPYEQYF

J gene: TRBJ2-7
CDR3 length: 14
clone size: NA
V gene: TRBV4-3
D gene: NA
CDR3 DNA: TGCGCCAGCAGCCAAGATTTGAACAGGTACGAGCAGTACTTC
CDR3 protein: CASSQDLNRYEQYF

J gene: TRBJ1-2
CDR3 length: 17
clone size: NA
V gene: TRBV19
D gene: NA
CDR3 DNA: TGTGCCAGTAGTATTAGTGCAGCCAGGAGCAAAAACTATGGCTACACCTTC
CDR3 protein: CASSISAARSKNYGYTF

J gene: TRBJ1-1
CDR3 length: 13
clone size: NA
V gene: TRBV9
D gene: NA
CDR3 DNA: TGTGCCAGCAGCGTGTGGTCTGACGCTGAAGCTTTCTTT
CDR3 protein: CASSVWSDAEAFF

J gene: TRBJ1-1
CDR3 length: 14
clone size: NA
V gene: TRBV11-1
D gene: NA
CDR3 DNA: TGTGCCAGCAGCTTAGCACAGTTGAACACTGAAGCTTTCTTT
CDR3 protein: CASSLAQLNTEAFF

J gene: TRBJ1-6
CDR3 length: 14
clone size: NA
V gene: TRBV15
D gene: NA
CDR3 DNA: TGTGCCACCAGAGGAGGACGGCAGAATTCACCCCTCCACTTT
CDR3 protein: CATRGGRQNSPLHF

J gene: TRBJ2-5
CDR3 length: 13
clone size: NA
V gene: TRBV27
D gene: NA
CDR3 DNA: TGTGCCAGCAGTTCCCCAATCGGAGAGACCCAGTACTTC
CDR3 protein: CASSSPIGETQYF

J gene: TRBJ2-3
CDR3 length: 16
clone size: NA
V gene: TRBV7-2
D gene: TRBD2
CDR3 DNA: TGTGCCAGCAGCCTACGAGCGGGGGGACTCACAGATACGCAGTATTTT
CDR3 protein: CASSLRAGGLTDTQYF

J gene: TRBJ2-5
CDR3 length: 15
clone size: NA
V gene: TRBV11-1
D gene: TRBD2
CDR3 DNA: TGTGCCAGCAGCTTTACTAGCGGGGACCAAGAGACCCAGTACTTC
CDR3 protein: CASSFTSGDQETQYF

J gene: TRBJ2-7
CDR3 length: 11
clone size: NA
V gene: TRBV29-1
D gene: NA
CDR3 DNA: TGCGGTGGGGGCAGCTCCTACGAGCAGTACTTC
CDR3 protein: CGGGSSYEQYF

J gene: TRBJ1-4
CDR3 length: 14
clone size: NA
V gene: TRBV2
D gene: NA
CDR3 DNA: TGTGCCAGCAGTGGGCTAGGGGAGGGTGAAAAACTGTTTTTT
CDR3 protein: CASSGLGEGEKLFF

J gene: TRBJ1-2
CDR3 length: 11
clone size: NA
V gene: TRBV5-4
D gene: NA
CDR3 DNA: TGTGCCAGCAGCTTGGATCTAGGCTACACCTTC
CDR3 protein: CASSLDLGYTF

J gene: TRBJ2-4
CDR3 length: 15
clone size: once
V gene: TRBV6-5
D gene: TRBD2
CDR3 DNA: TGTGCCAGCAGTAAAACCGGGACTAGCGGGCACATTCAGTACTTC
CDR3 protein: CASSKTGTSGHIQYF

J gene: TRBJ2-3
CDR3 length: 16
clone size: NA
V gene: TRBV7-9
D gene: TRBD2
CDR3 DNA: TGTGCCAGCAGCTTCCAGGCGGGGGGAGGCACAGATACGCAGTATTTT
CDR3 protein: CASSFQAGGGTDTQYF

J gene: TRBJ2-5
CDR3 length: 16
clone size: NA
V gene: TRBV19
D gene: TRBD1
CDR3 DNA: TGTGCCAGTAGTATAGAAGGGGGACAGCTCCAGGAGACCCAGTACTTC
CDR3 protein: CASSIEGGQLQETQYF

J gene: TRBJ1-1
CDR3 length: 13
clone size: NA
V gene: TRBV7-8
D gene: NA
CDR3 DNA: TGTGCCAGCAGCTTAGTTGGGAACACTGAAGCTTTCTTT
CDR3 protein: CASSLVGNTEAFF

J gene: TRBJ2-1
CDR3 length: 16
clone size: NA
V gene: TRBV11-2
D gene: TRBD2
CDR3 DNA: TGTGCCAGCAGCATTAGCGGGGGGGGCTCCTACAATGAGCAGTTCTTC
CDR3 protein: CASSISGGGSYNEQFF

J gene: TRBJ2-7
CDR3 length: 14
clone size: NA
V gene: TRBV9
D gene: NA
CDR3 DNA: TGTGCCAGCAGCGTAGCGGCGGCCACCTACGAGCAGTACTTC
CDR3 protein: CASSVAAATYEQYF

J gene: TRBJ1-6
CDR3 length: 13
clone size: NA
V gene: TRBV7-3
D gene: NA
CDR3 DNA: TGTGCCAGCAGTTCAGGGGTAGGTTCACCCCTCCACTTT
CDR3 protein: CASSSGVGSPLHF

J gene: TRBJ1-6
CDR3 length: 15
clone size: NA
V gene: TRBV11-1
D gene: NA
CDR3 DNA: TGTGCCAGCAGCTTAGAACCACGAGGGAATTCACCCCTCCACTTT
CDR3 protein: CASSLEPRGNSPLHF

J gene: TRBJ2-2
CDR3 length: 15
clone size: NA
V gene: TRBV5-1
D gene: TRBD2
CDR3 DNA: TGCGCCAGCAGCTACGGACTAGCGGGGGCCGGGGAGCTGTTTTTT
CDR3 protein: CASSYGLAGAGELFF

J gene: TRBJ1-1
CDR3 length: 15
clone size: NA
V gene: TRBV19
D gene: TRBD1
CDR3 DNA: TGTGCCAGTAGTATGTACGGGACAGCCAACACTGAAGCTTTCTTT
CDR3 protein: CASSMYGTANTEAFF

J gene: TRBJ1-1
CDR3 length: 17
clone size: few
V gene: TRBV10-3
D gene: NA
CDR3 DNA: TGTGCCATCAGTGTCGAGTGGGCAGTTAAGGAAAACACTGAAGCTTTCTTT
CDR3 protein: CAISVEWAVKENTEAFF

J gene: TRBJ1-2
CDR3 length: 11
clone size: NA
V gene: TRBV6-1
D gene: NA
CDR3 DNA: TGTGCCAGCAGTGACCCTAGCGGCTACACCTTC
CDR3 protein: CASSDPSGYTF

J gene: TRBJ2-3
CDR3 length: 15
clone size: once
V gene: TRBV23-1
D gene: NA
CDR3 DNA: TGCGCCAGCAGTCTGGGGGCAGTCCGCACAGATACGCAGTATTTT
CDR3 protein: CASSLGAVRTDTQYF

J gene: TRBJ2-1
CDR3 length: 16
clone size: NA
V gene: TRBV11-2
D gene: TRBD2
CDR3 DNA: TGTGCCAGCAGCTCCAGGACTAGCGGGGGATCCAATGAGCAGTTCTTC
CDR3 protein: CASSSRTSGGSNEQFF

J gene: TRBJ2-7
CDR3 length: 15
clone size: NA
V gene: TRBV10-3
D gene: NA
CDR3 DNA: TGTGCCATCAGTGGACAGACAGATCCAACCTACGAGCAGTACTTC
CDR3 protein: CAISGQTDPTYEQYF

J gene: TRBJ2-3
CDR3 length: 13
clone size: NA
V gene: TRBV15
D gene: NA
CDR3 DNA: TGTGCCACCAGCAGAGTCTCCGCAGATACGCAGTATTTT
CDR3 protein: CATSRVSADTQYF

J gene: TRBJ1-2
CDR3 length: 14
clone size: NA
V gene: TRBV2
D gene: NA
CDR3 DNA: TGTGCCAGCAGCGGTACAGGGACCGGCCGAGGCTACACCTTC
CDR3 protein: CASSGTGTGRGYTF

J gene: TRBJ1-6
CDR3 length: 12
clone size: NA
V gene: TRBV30
D gene: NA
CDR3 DNA: TGTGCCTGGAGTGTATCAAGGCCACCCCTCCACTTT
CDR3 protein: CAWSVSRPPLHF

J gene: TRBJ1-6
CDR3 length: 15
clone size: NA
V gene: TRBV13
D gene: TRBD1
CDR3 DNA: TGTGCCAGCAGCGACGGACAGGATTATAATTCACCCCTCCACTTT
CDR3 protein: CASSDGQDYNSPLHF

J gene: TRBJ2-1
CDR3 length: 15
clone size: NA
V gene: TRBV11-1
D gene: TRBD1
CDR3 DNA: TGTGCCAGCAGCCAAGGACAGGTATCCCACAATGAGCAGTTCTTC
CDR3 protein: CASSQGQVSHNEQFF

J gene: TRBJ2-1
CDR3 length: 12
clone size: NA
V gene: TRBV6-1
D gene: NA
CDR3 DNA: TGTGCCAGCTCACGCCGCGTAGATGAGCAGTTCTTC
CDR3 protein: CASSRRVDEQFF

J gene: TRBJ2-1
CDR3 length: 14
clone size: NA
V gene: TRBV7-3
D gene: TRBD1
CDR3 DNA: TGTGCCAGCAGCCCCGGGACAGGATCGGGTGAGCAGTTCTTC
CDR3 protein: CASSPGTGSGEQFF

J gene: TRBJ2-1
CDR3 length: 15
clone size: once
V gene: TRBV5-1
D gene: TRBD2
CDR3 DNA: TGCGCCAGCAGCATAAGCGGGGGGGCCTACAATGAGCAGTTCTTC
CDR3 protein: CASSISGGAYNEQFF

J gene: TRBJ2-4
CDR3 length: 14
clone size: NA
V gene: TRBV9
D gene: TRBD2
CDR3 DNA: TGTGCCAGCGGGCGGGGGATGTCCAAAAACATTCAGTACTTC
CDR3 protein: CASGRGMSKNIQYF

J gene: TRBJ2-7
CDR3 length: 13
clone size: NA
V gene: TRBV4-2
D gene: NA
CDR3 DNA: TGTGCCAGCAGCCAAGGGTTGGCCGACGAGCAGTACTTC
CDR3 protein: CASSQGLADEQYF

J gene: TRBJ1-5
CDR3 length: 15
clone size: NA
V gene: TRBV6-1
D gene: TRBD1
CDR3 DNA: TGTGCCAGCAGTTCCGGACAGGGAAGCAATCAGCCCCAGCATTTT
CDR3 protein: CASSSGQGSNQPQHF

J gene: TRBJ2-5
CDR3 length: 16
clone size: NA
V gene: TRBV5-5
D gene: NA
CDR3 DNA: TGTGCCAGCAGCTTGGTCAGGGGACCAAGCCAAGAGACCCAGTACTTC
CDR3 protein: CASSLVRGPSQETQYF

J gene: TRBJ1-1
CDR3 length: 13
clone size: NA
V gene: TRBV19
D gene: NA
CDR3 DNA: TGTGCCAGTAGTATTGCGGGGTTCACTGAAGCTTTCTTT
CDR3 protein: CASSIAGFTEAFF

J gene: TRBJ2-3
CDR3 length: 16
clone size: NA
V gene: TRBV7-3
D gene: TRBD2
CDR3 DNA: TGTGCCAGCAGCGTCCATAGCGGGGGTGGCACAGATACGCAGTATTTT
CDR3 protein: CASSVHSGGGTDTQYF

J gene: TRBJ2-1
CDR3 length: 21
clone size: NA
V gene: TRBV10-3
D gene: TRBD2
CDR3 DNA: TGTGCCATCAAAAAGCACCTACGACTAGCGGGGGAGCTCCCATCCTACAATGAGCAGTTCTTC
CDR3 protein: CAIKKHLRLAGELPSYNEQFF